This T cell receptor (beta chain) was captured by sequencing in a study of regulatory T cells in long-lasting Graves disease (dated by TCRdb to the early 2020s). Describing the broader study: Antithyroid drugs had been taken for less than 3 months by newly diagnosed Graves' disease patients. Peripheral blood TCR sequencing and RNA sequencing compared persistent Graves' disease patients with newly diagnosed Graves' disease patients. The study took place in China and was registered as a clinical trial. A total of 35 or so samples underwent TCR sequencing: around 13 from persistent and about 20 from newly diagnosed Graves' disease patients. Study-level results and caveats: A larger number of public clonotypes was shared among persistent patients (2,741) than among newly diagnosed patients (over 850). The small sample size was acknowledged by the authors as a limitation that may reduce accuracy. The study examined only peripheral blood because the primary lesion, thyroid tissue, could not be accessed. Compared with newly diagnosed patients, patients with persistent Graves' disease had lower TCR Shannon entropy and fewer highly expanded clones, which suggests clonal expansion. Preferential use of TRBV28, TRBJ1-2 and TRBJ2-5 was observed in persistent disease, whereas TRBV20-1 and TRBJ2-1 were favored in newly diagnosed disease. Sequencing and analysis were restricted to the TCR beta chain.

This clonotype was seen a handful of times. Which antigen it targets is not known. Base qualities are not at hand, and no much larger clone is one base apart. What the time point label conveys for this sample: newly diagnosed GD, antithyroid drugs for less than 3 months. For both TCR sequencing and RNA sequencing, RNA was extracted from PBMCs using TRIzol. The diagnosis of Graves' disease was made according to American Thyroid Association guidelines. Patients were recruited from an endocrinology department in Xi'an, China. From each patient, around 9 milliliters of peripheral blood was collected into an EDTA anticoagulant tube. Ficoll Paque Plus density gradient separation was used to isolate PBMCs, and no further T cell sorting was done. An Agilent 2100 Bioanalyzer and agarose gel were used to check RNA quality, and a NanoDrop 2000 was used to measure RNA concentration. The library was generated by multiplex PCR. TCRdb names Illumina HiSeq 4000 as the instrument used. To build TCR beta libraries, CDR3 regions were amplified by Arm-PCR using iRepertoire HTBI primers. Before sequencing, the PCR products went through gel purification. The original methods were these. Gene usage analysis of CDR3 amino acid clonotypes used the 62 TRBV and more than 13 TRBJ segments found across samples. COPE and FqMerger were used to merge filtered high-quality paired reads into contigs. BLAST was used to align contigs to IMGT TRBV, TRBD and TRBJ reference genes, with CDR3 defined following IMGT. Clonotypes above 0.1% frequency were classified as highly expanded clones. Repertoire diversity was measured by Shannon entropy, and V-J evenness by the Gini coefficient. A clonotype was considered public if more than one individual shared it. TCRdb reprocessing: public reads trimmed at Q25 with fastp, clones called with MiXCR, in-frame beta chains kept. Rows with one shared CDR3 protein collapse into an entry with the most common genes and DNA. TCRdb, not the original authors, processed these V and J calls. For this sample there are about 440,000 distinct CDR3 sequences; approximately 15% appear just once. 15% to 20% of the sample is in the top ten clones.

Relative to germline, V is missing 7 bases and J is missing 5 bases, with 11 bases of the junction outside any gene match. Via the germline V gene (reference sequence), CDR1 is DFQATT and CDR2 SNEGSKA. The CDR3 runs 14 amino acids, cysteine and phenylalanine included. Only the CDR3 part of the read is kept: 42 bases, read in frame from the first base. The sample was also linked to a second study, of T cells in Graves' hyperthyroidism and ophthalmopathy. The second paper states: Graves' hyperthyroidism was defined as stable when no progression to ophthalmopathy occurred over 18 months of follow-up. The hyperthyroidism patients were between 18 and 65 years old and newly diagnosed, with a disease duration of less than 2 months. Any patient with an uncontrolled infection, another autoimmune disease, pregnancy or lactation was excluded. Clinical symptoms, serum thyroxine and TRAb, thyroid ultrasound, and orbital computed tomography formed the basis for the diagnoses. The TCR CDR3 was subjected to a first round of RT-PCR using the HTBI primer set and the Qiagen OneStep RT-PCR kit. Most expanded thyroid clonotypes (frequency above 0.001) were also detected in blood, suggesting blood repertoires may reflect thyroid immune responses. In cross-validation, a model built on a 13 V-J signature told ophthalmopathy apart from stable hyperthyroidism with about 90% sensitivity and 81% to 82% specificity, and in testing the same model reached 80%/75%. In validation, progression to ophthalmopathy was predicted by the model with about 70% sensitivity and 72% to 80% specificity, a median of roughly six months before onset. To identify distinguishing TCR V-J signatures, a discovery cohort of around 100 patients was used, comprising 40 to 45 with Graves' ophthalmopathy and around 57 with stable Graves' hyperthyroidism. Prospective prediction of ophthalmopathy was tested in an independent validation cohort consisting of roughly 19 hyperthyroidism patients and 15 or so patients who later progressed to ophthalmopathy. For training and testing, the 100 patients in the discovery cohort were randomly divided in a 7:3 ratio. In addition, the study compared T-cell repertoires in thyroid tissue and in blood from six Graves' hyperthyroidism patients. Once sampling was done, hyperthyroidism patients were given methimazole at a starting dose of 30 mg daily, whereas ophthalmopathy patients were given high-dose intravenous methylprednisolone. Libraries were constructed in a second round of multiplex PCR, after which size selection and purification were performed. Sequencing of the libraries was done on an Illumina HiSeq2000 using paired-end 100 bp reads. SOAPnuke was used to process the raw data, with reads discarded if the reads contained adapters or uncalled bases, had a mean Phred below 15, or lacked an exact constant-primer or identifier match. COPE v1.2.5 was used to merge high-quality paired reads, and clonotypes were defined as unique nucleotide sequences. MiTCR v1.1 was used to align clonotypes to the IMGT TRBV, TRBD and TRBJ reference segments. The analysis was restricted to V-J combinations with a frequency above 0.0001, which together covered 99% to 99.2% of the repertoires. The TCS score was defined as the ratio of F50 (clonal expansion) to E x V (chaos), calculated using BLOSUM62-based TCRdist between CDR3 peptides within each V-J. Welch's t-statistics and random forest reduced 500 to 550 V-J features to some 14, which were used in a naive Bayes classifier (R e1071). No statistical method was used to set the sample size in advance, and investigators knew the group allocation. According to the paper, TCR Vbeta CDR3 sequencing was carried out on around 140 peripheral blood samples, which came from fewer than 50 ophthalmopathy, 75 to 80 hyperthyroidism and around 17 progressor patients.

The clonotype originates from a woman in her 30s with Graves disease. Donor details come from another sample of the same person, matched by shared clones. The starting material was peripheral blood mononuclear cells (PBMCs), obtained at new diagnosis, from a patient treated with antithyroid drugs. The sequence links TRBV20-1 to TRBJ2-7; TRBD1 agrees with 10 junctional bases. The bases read TGCAGTGTCAGGGGGGACAGGGGCGTTCACGAGCAGTACTTC. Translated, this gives CSVRGDRGVHEQYF.